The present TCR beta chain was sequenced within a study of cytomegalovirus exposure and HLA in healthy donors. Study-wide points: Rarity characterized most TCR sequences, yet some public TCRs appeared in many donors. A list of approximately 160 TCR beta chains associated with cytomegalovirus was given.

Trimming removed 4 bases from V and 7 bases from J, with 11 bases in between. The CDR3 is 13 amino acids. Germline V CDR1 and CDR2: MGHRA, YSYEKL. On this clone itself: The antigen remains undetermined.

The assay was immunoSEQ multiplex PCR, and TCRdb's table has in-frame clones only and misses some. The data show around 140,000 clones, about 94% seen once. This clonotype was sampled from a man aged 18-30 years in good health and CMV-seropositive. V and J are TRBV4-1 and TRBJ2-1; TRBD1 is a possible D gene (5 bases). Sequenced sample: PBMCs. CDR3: CASSLGAWNEQFF. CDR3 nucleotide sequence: TGCGCCAGCAGCCTTGGGGCGTGGAATGAGCAGTTCTTC.